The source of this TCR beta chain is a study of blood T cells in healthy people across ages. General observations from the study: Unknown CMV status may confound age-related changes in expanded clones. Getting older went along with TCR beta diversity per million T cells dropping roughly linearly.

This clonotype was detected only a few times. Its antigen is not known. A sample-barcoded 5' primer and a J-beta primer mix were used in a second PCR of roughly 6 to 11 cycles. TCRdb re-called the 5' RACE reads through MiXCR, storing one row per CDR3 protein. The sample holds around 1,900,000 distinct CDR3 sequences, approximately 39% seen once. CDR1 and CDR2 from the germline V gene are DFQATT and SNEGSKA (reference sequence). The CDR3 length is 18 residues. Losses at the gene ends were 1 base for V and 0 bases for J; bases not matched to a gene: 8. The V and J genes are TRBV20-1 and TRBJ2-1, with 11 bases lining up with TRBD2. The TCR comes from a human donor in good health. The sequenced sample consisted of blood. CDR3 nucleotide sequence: TGCAGTGCTAGAGTAGCTAGCGGGGGGCAGAGCTCCTACAATGAGCAGTTCTTC. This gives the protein CSARVASGGQSSYNEQFF.